The clone carrying this T cell receptor beta chain was found many times. Its antigen is currently unknown. This sample was included in a study of breast tumors, draining lymph nodes, adjacent tissues. Study-level findings and limits: The data were judged consistent with most tumor T cells coming from lymph node and expanding in tumor. Tumor TCR diversity was below lymph nodes but above nontumor tissue. Tumor and nontumor repertoires were significantly more similar in luminal-like than in basal-like breast cancer. Data only fit, rather than demonstrated, lymph node origin of most tumor T cells.

Breast cancer patients provided tissue from their axillary draining lymph nodes. Unmatched junction bases numbered 4, after V lost 4 bases and J lost 0 bases. Germline assignment: CDR1 SGHRS and CDR2 YFSETQ. This CDR3 region has 15 residues. TCRdb reprocessed the multiplex PCR reads with MiXCR, giving one entry per CDR3 protein. The profile shows 150,000 to 250,000 distinct CDR3 sequences, 31% of them singletons. Material: axillary lymph node tissue. The source is a female donor with breast cancer. Some clones in this sample may be carry-over from other donors' samples. V and J are TRBV5-1 and TRBJ2-3, with 8 bases that match TRBD2. The CDR3 sequence is CASSVGGGSTDTQYF. The CDR3 nucleotides are TGCGCCAGCAGCGTGGGCGGGGGGAGCACAGATACGCAGTATTTT.